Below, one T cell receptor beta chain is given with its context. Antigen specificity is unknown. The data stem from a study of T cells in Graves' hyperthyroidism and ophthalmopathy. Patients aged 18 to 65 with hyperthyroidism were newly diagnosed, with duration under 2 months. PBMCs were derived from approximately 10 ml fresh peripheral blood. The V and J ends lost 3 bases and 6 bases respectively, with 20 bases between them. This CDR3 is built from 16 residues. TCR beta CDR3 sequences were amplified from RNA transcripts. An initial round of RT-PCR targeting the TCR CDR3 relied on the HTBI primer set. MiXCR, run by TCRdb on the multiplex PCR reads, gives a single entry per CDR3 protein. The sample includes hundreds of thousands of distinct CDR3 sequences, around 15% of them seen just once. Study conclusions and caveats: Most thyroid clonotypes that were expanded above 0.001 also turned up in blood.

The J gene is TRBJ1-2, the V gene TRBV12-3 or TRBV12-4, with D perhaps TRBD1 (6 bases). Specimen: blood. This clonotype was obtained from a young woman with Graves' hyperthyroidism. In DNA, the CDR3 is TGTGCCAGCAGTTTTAGCTTGGACAGTTTTCGTAATGGCTACACCTTC. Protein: CASSFSLDSFRNGYTF.